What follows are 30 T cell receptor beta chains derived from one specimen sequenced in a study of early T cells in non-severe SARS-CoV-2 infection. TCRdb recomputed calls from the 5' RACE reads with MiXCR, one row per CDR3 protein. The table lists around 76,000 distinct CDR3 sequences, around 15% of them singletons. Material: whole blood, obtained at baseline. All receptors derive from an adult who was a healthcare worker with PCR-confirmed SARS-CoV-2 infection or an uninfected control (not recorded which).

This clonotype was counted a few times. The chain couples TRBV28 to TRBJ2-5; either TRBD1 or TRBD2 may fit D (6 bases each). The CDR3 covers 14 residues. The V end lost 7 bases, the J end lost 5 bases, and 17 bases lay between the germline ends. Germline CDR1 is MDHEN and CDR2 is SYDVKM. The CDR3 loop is CASNPSGAGETQYF. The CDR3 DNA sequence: TGTGCCAGCAACCCCTCGGGGGCTGGTGAGACCCAGTACTTC.

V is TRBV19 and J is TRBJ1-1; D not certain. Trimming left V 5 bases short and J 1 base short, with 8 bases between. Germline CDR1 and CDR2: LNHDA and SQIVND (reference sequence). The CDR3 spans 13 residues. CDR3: CASSPPENTEAFF. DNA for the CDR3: TGTGCCAGTAGTCCCCCGGAGAACACTGAAGCTTTCTTT.

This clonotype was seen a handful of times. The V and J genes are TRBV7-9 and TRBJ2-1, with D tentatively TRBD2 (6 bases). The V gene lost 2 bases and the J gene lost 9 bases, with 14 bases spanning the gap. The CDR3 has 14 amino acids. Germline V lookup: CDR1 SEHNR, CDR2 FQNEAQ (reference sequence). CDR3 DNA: TGTGCCAGCAGCTTATCCGGGAGTGAGTTTGAGCAGTTCTTC. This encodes CASSLSGSEFEQFF.

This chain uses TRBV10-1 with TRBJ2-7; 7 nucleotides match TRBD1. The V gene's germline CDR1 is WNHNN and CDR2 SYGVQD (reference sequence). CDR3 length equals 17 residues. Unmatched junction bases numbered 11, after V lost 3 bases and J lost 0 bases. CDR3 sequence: CASSDIPGTVNSYEQYF. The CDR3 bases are TGCGCCAGCAGTGACATCCCCGGGACAGTAAACTCCTACGAGCAGTACTTC.

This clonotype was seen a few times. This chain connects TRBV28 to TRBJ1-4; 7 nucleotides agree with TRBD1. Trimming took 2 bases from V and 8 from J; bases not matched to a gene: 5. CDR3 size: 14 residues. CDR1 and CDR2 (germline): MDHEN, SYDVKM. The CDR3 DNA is TGTGCCAGCAGTTTAGCAGGGGGTTTAGAAAAACTGTTTTTT. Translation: CASSLAGGLEKLFF.

CDR3 nucleotide sequence: TGTGCCAGCAGTTTACCCGGGAGGCTAGCGGGGACCTACGAGCAGTACTTC. Its protein is CASSLPGRLAGTYEQYF. This chain links TRBV28 with TRBJ2-7; 9 bases line up with TRBD2. Trimming took 2 bases from V and 2 from J; bases not matched to a gene: 10. Germline V gene data show CDR1 as MDHEN and CDR2 as SYDVKM. This CDR3 is built from 17 residues.

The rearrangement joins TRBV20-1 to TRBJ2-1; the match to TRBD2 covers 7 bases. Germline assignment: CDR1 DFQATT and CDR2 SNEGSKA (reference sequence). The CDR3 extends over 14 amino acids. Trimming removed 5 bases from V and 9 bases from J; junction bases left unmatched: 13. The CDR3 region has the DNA TGCAGTGCTCCCCAATCGGGACTAATCGGTGAGCAGTTCTTC. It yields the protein CSAPQSGLIGEQFF.

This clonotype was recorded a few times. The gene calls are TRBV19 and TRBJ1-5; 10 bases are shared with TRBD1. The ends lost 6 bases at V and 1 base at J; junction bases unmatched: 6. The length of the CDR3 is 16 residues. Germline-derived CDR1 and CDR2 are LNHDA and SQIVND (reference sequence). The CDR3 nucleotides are TGTGCCAGTAGCCTACGACAGGGGGCCAGCAATCAGCCCCAGCATTTT. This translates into CASSLRQGASNQPQHF.

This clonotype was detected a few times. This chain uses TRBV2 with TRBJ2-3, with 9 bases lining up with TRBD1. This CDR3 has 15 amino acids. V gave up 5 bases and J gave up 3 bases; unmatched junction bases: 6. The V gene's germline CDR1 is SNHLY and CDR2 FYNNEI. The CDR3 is CASSSRQGGTDTQYF. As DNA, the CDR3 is TGTGCCAGCAGTTCCCGACAGGGGGGGACAGATACGCAGTATTTT.

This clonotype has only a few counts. CDR3 region: CRAAGDRFETQYF. The CDR3 nucleotides are TGCAGGGCCGCGGGAGATAGGTTCGAGACCCAGTACTTC. The rearrangement uses TRBV20-1 and TRBJ2-5, with TRBD2 matching over 7 bases. Germline-derived CDR1 and CDR2 are DFQATT and SNEGSKA (reference sequence). The CDR3 runs 13 residues.

The CDR3 nucleotides read TGTGCCAGCAGCCGAAGGACAGGGGAGAATGAAAAACTGTTTTTT. Its translation: CASSRRTGENEKLFF. The chain carries TRBV7-9 and TRBJ1-4; TRBD1 agrees at 9 bases. V trimming: 5 bases; J trimming: 5 bases; junction bases outside the gene matches: 6. The CDR3 loop spans 15 amino acids. The V gene's germline CDR1 is SEHNR and CDR2 FQNEAQ (reference sequence).

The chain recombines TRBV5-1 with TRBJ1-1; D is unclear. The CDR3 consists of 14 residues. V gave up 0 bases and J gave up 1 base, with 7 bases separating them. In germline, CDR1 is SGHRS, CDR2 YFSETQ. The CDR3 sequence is CASSLVSENTEAFF. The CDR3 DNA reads TGCGCCAGCAGCTTGGTCAGTGAGAACACTGAAGCTTTCTTT. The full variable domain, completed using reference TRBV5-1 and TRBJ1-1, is KAGVTQTPRYLIKTRGQQVTLSCSPISGHRSVSWYQQTPGQGLQFLFEYFSETQRNKGNFPGRFSGRQFSNSRSEMNVSTLELGDSALYLCASSLVSENTEAFFGQGTRLTVV.

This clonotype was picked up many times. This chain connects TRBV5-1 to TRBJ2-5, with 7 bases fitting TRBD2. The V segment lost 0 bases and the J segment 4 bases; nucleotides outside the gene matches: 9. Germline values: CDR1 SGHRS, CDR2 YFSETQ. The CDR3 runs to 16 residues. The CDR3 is CASSLGGLAEGETQYF. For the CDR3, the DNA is TGCGCCAGCAGCTTGGGGGGCCTAGCGGAGGGAGAGACCCAGTACTTC.

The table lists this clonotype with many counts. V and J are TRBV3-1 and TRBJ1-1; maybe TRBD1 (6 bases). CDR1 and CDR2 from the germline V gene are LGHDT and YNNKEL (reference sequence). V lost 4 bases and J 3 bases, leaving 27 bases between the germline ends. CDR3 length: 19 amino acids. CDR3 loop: CASSPTLGTGARGHTEAFF. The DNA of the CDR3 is TGTGCCAGCAGCCCGACACTGGGTACGGGGGCGCGGGGTCACACTGAAGCTTTCTTT.

CDR3 DNA: TGTGCCAGCTCACCACCAACTAGCGGGAGAGGCGAGCAGTACTTC. The encoded protein is CASSPPTSGRGEQYF. V and J are TRBV18 and TRBJ2-7; 11 bases agree with TRBD2. The germline CDR1 and CDR2 sequences are KGHSH and LQKENI. This CDR3 comprises 15 residues. Unmatched junction bases numbered 4, after V lost 0 bases and J lost 6 bases.

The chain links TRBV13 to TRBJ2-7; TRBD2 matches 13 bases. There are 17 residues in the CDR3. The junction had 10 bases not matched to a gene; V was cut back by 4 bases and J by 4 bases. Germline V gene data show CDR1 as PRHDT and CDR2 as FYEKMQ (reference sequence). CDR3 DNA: TGTGCCAGCAGCTCCCGGACTAGCGGGAGTATCAAGTACGAGCAGTACTTC. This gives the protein CASSSRTSGSIKYEQYF.

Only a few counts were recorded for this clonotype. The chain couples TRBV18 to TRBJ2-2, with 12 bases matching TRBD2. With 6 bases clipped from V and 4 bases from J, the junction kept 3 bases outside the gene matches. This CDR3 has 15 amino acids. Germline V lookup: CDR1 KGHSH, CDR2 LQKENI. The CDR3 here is CASSLTSGSTGELFF. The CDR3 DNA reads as TGTGCCAGCTCTCTGACTAGCGGGAGCACCGGGGAGCTGTTTTTT.

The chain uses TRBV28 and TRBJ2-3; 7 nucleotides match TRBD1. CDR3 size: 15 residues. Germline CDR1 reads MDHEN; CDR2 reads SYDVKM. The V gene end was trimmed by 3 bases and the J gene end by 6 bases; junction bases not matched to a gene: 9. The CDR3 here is CASSLIAGGSDTQYF. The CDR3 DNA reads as TGTGCCAGCAGTTTGATCGCAGGGGGATCGGATACGCAGTATTTT.

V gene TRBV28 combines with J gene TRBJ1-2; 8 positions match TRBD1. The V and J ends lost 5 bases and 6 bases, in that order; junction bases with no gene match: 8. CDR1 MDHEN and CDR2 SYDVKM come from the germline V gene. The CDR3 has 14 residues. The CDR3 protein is CASSLRTGRNGYTF. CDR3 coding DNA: TGTGCCAGCAGTCTCCGGACAGGGAGAAATGGCTACACCTTC.

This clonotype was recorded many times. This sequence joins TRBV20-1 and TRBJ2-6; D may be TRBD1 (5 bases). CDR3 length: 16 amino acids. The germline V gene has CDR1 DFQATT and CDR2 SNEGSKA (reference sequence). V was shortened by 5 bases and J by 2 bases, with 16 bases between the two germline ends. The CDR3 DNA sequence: TGCAGTGCTTCCGGCAGGGCGGTTACTGGGGCCAACGTCCTGACTTTC. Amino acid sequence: CSASGRAVTGANVLTF.

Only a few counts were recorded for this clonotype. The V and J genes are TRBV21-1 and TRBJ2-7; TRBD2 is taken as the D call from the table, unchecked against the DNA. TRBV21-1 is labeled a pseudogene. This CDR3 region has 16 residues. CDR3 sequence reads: CASSSAGTSVSYEQYF. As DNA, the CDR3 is TGTGCCAGCAGCAGCGCCGGGACTAGCGTATCATACGAGCAGTACTTC.

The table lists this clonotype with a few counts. CDR3 loop: CASSPLGPPSSYNEQFF. The CDR3 DNA is TGTGCCAGCAGTCCCTTAGGACCTCCGAGCTCCTACAATGAGCAGTTCTTC. V gene TRBV28 combines with J gene TRBJ2-1; no firm D call. V gave up 5 bases and J gave up 0 bases, with 17 bases separating them. The CDR3 is 17 amino acids. CDR1 is MDHEN and CDR2 is SYDVKM in the germline V gene.

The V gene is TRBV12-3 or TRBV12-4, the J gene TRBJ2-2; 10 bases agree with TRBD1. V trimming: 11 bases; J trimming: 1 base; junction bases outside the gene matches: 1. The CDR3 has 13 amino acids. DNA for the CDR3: TGTGCCTGGGACAGGGGGAACACCGGGGAGCTGTTTTTT. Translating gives CAWDRGNTGELFF.

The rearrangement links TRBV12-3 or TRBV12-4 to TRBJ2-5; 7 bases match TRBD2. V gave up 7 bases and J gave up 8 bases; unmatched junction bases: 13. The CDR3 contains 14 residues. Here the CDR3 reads CASTPGEGRRTQYF. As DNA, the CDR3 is TGTGCCAGCACCCCGGGGGAGGGTAGGCGCACCCAGTACTTC.

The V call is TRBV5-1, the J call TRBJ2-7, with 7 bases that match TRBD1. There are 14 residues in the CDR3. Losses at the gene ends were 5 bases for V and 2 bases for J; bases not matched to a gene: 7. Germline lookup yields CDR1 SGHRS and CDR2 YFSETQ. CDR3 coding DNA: TGCGCCAGCAGGAGACCTGGACAGGCCTACGAGCAGTACTTC. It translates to CASRRPGQAYEQYF.

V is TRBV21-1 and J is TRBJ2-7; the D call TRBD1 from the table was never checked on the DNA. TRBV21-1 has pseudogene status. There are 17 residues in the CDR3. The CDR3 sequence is CASSKGIVGGQTYEQYF. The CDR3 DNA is TGTGCCAGCAGCAAGGGAATAGTCGGGGGCCAGACCTACGAGCAGTACTTC.

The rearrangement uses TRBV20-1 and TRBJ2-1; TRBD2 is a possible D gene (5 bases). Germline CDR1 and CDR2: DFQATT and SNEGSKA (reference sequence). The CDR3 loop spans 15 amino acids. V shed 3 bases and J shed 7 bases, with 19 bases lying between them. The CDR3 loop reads CSASSGNEPLNEQFF. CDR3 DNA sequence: TGCAGTGCTAGTTCCGGGAACGAGCCCCTAAATGAGCAGTTCTTC.

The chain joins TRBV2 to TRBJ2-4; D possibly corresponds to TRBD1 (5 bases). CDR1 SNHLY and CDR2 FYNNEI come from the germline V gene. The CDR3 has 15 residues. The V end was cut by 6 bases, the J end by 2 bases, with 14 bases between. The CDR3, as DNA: TGTGCCAGCAGGGGTGGAACAGGATCCAAAAACATTCAGTACTTC. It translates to CASRGGTGSKNIQYF.

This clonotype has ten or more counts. In DNA form, the CDR3 reads TGCAGTGCTCAAACCGGGACTAGCGGATACAATGAGCAGTTCTTC. Its translation is CSAQTGTSGYNEQFF. The chain is built from TRBV20-1 and TRBJ2-1, with 11 bases aligning to TRBD2. Germline-derived CDR1 and CDR2 are DFQATT and SNEGSKA (reference sequence). The junction had 7 bases not matched to a gene; V was cut back by 5 bases and J by 4 bases. The CDR3 runs to 15 residues.

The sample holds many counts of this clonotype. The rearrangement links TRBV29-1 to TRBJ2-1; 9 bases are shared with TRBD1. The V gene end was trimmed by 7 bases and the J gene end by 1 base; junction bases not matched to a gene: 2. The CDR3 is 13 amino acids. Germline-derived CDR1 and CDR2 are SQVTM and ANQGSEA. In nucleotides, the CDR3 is TGCAGCGGGGGACAGGGTTCCTACAATGAGCAGTTCTTC. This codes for CSGGQGSYNEQFF.